The rows below give T cell receptor beta chains drawn from one sample of a study of cytomegalovirus exposure and HLA in healthy donors. Generated by immunoSEQ multiplex PCR, the TCRdb table keeps only in-frame clones and is missing some. The table has roughly 120,000 clones, about four fifths seen once. The sequenced sample consisted of PBMCs. The receptors derive from a woman between 18 and 29 years old in good health and CMV-seronegative. CDR3s include the opening cysteine and the closing phenylalanine or tryptophan. A D gene is named only where the DNA matches it firmly. Rows give clone size only sometimes, using once, few, many, or a class for an expanded clone.

clone size	D gene	J gene	V gene	CDR3 DNA	CDR3 protein
-	-	TRBJ2-2	TRBV7-6	TGTGCCAGCAGCTGGGGGGCGAACACCGGGGAGCTGTTTTTT	CASSWGANTGELFF
-	-	TRBJ2-7	TRBV6-1	TGTGCCAGCCTATCCCTGAAGTCCTACGAGCAGTACTTC	CASLSLKSYEQYF
-	-	TRBJ1-2	TRBV5-1	TGCGCCAGCAGCTTGTCAGGCGGGCCCTATGGCTACACCTTC	CASSLSGGPYGYTF
once	-	TRBJ1-3	TRBV7-2	TGTGCCAGCAGCTTCCCGGGGTCTGGAAACACCATATATTTT	CASSFPGSGNTIYF
-	TRBD2	TRBJ2-3	TRBV30	TGTGCCTGGAGTGTATACGGGGGGGGCACAGATACGCAGTATTTT	CAWSVYGGGTDTQYF
-	TRBD2	TRBJ2-2	TRBV7-2	TGTGCCAGCAGCTTAATAGCGGGAGGGCCGGCCGCCGGGGAGCTGTTTTTT	CASSLIAGGPAAGELFF
few	-	TRBJ2-7	TRBV10-3	TGTGCCATCAGTGGGTCGGGACTCACAAAAGCCTACGAGCAGTACTTC	CAISGSGLTKAYEQYF
-	-	TRBJ1-5	TRBV27	TGTGCCAGCGGCCCCCAGGGAAGCAATCAGCCCCAGCATTTT	CASGPQGSNQPQHF
-	-	TRBJ1-5	TRBV6-5	TGTGCCAGCATGTCTCGGGGGGGGGATCAGCCCCAGCATTTT	CASMSRGGDQPQHF
-	TRBD2	TRBJ2-1	TRBV19	TGTGCCAGTACCCTAGCGGGAGGGTTATCCTACAATGAGCAGTTCTTC	CASTLAGGLSYNEQFF
-	-	TRBJ1-2	TRBV13	TGTGCCAGCAGCCCGGACAGTCTGGCCTATGGCTACACCTTC	CASSPDSLAYGYTF
-	-	TRBJ1-2	TRBV10-3	TGTGCCATCAGTGAGGGGCAGGCAGCTAACTATGGCTACACCTTC	CAISEGQAANYGYTF
once	TRBD2	TRBJ2-7	TRBV5-5	TGTGCCAGCAGCTGGGGACTAGCGGAATCCTACGAGCAGTACTTC	CASSWGLAESYEQYF
-	-	TRBJ1-2	TRBV5-4	TGTGCCAGCAGAATTGGAGGGGGGGGATATGGCTACACCTTC	CASRIGGGGYGYTF
-	TRBD2	TRBJ2-7	TRBV6-6	TGTGCCAGCAGTACGTTAGCGGGAGGAGGGAAGCAGTACTTC	CASSTLAGGGKQYF
-	TRBD1	TRBJ1-2	TRBV9	TGTGCCAGCAGCGCTTCCAGGGGGCCCCTCTATGGCTACACCTTC	CASSASRGPLYGYTF
-	-	TRBJ1-1	TRBV20-1	TGCAGTGCTAGGGGGGGGAGGGCTTTCTTT	CSARGGRAFF
-	-	TRBJ1-1	TRBV7-2	TGTGCCAGCAGCTTATTAGAGGTCACTGAAGCTTTCTTT	CASSLLEVTEAFF
once	-	TRBJ1-4	TRBV19	TGTGCCAGTAGTAGGGGCTCCTATGAAAAACTGTTTTTT	CASSRGSYEKLFF
-	-	TRBJ1-1	TRBV6-6	TGTGCCAGCAGCGCGGGACCCAGTTTGAGGGCTGAAGCTTTCTTT	CASSAGPSLRAEAFF
-	TRBD1	TRBJ2-2	TRBV5-8	TGTGCCAGCAACTTGGGACAGGGGATTATCGGGGAGCTGTTTTTT	CASNLGQGIIGELFF
few	-	TRBJ1-4	TRBV7-9	TGTGCCAGCAGCGAACAGGGATCCGGGGAAAAACTGTTTTTT	CASSEQGSGEKLFF
-	TRBD2	TRBJ2-5	TRBV9	TGTGCCAGCAGCATGCTCCATTCGGTTAGCGGGGTCTACCAAGAGACCCAGTACTTC	CASSMLHSVSGVYQETQYF
-	-	TRBJ1-1	TRBV6-5	TGTGCCAGCAGGCCGGGGGGTCGGGCTGAAGCTTTCTTT	CASRPGGRAEAFF
-	-	TRBJ1-1	TRBV18	TGTGCCAGCTCACACCTTAAGACAGGCACTGAAGCTTTCTTT	CASSHLKTGTEAFF
-	-	TRBJ2-6	TRBV6-5	TGTGCCAGCAGTTCCCTCGGGGCCAACGTCCTGACTTTC	CASSSLGANVLTF
-	-	TRBJ2-1	TRBV21-1	TGTGCCAGCAGCAAAGCGTTATCAGCGGGAGGGCCGGATGAGCAGTTCTTC	CASSKALSAGGPDEQFF
-	-	TRBJ2-5	TRBV19	TGTGCCAGTAGTATTGACGCTGGGGACTCGGGTCGAATAGAGACCCAGTACTTC	CASSIDAGDSGRIETQYF
-	-	TRBJ1-6	TRBV21-1	TGTGCCAGCAGCAAATTTGGGGAGCCCTTCAATTCACCCCTCCACTTT	CASSKFGEPFNSPLHF
-	-	TRBJ2-7	TRBV6-5	TGTGCCAGCAGTTACAAGATAGCAGGGAAACCCTACGAGCAGTACTTC	CASSYKIAGKPYEQYF
-	TRBD1	TRBJ1-6	TRBV9	TGTGCCAGCAGCGCCCTCCGGACAGGTGATTCACCCCTCCACTTT	CASSALRTGDSPLHF
-	-	TRBJ1-2	TRBV30	TGTGCCTGGAGAAGGCAGGGAAGGGGCTACACCTTC	CAWRRQGRGYTF
-	TRBD1	TRBJ1-5	TRBV27	TGTGCCAGCAGCCTACAGGGGGTGAGTGGGCAGCCCCAGCATTTT	CASSLQGVSGQPQHF
-	-	TRBJ1-1	TRBV18	TGTGCCAGCTCACCAAGAAGCGAAAGTCGGGGCACTGAAGCTTTCTTT	CASSPRSESRGTEAFF
-	-	TRBJ1-3	TRBV5-6	TGTGCCAGCAGCCCCGGACTTACGTCTGGAAACACCATATATTTT	CASSPGLTSGNTIYF
-	-	TRBJ1-4	TRBV30	TGTGCCTGGAGTTCCGGGGTTAATGAAAAACTGTTTTTT	CAWSSGVNEKLFF
-	-	TRBJ2-5	TRBV27	TGTGCCAGCAGTTTCCAGGCCCGAAAGACCCAGTACTTC	CASSFQARKTQYF
-	-	TRBJ1-1	TRBV18	TGTGCCAGCTCACAAGCCGCAGGGAATGCTGAAGCTTTCTTT	CASSQAAGNAEAFF
-	TRBD1	TRBJ2-7	TRBV5-1	TGCGCCAGCAGCCCGGGGACAGGGAACATGCAGCAGTACTTC	CASSPGTGNMQQYF
-	-	TRBJ1-5	TRBV29-1	TGCAGCGTTCGTCAGGGCAATCAGCCCCAGCATTTT	CSVRQGNQPQHF
once	-	TRBJ1-1	TRBV9	TGTGCCAGCAGCGGCGGGACGGGAGCGTCTAAAGCTTTCTTT	CASSGGTGASKAFF
-	-	TRBJ2-5	TRBV15	TGTGCCACCAGCATAGGACTTCAAGAGACCCAGTACTTC	CATSIGLQETQYF
-	-	TRBJ1-5	TRBV6-5	TGTGCCAGTCGACTGAATAGCAATCAGCCCCAGCATTTT	CASRLNSNQPQHF